The T cell receptor (beta chain) under discussion was sequenced for a study of identical twins. The V segment lost 3 bases and the J segment 8 bases; nucleotides outside the gene matches: 6. Germline CDR1 is SGHRS and CDR2 is YFSETQ. This CDR3 is 16 amino acids long. Overall study findings and caveats: For out-of-frame beta sequences, excess twin sharing was weaker. Abundant beta clonotypes from cord blood bore fewer insertions; memory repertoires lacked this pattern.

TCRdb reprocessed the 5' RACE reads via MiXCR and lists one record per CDR3 protein. Of approximately 600,000 distinct CDR3 sequences listed, 7.1% are singletons. This clonotype was picked up a small number of times. The antigen is not known. This same sample was also taken into another study, of yellow fever vaccine responses in identical twins. As reported in that work: Convergence reportedly seemed to mark part of the twins' vaccine T cell response, with personalization marking the rest.

Sequenced sample: PBMCs. The receptor's source is a woman between 18 and 29 years old in good health. This rearrangement joins TRBV5-1 to TRBJ2-1, with TRBD2 identical over 15 bases. For the CDR3, the DNA is TGCGCCAGCAGCTCGACCGGGACTAGCGGGGGGTATGAGCAGTTCTTC. This codes for CASSSTGTSGGYEQFF.